The 21 T cell receptor beta chains given below trace back to one sample, sequenced in a study of Ad26.COV2.S vaccination and SARS-CoV-2 variants. TCRdb's table, derived via immunoSEQ multiplex PCR, lists solely in-frame clones and lacks some. The sample consists of 43,000 or so clones, approximately 80% of them appearing once. This specimen was peripheral blood, taken after recovery from COVID-19. These receptors were collected from a human donor who had recovered from COVID-19.

This rearrangement joins TRBV2 to TRBJ2-7, with D hard to call. The CDR3 runs 15 residues. Germline loops: CDR1 SNHLY, CDR2 FYNNEI. The V end was cut by 5 bases, the J end by 1 base, with 15 bases between. CDR3 loop: CASSPSPLRSYEQYV. In DNA form, the CDR3 reads TGTGCCAGCAGTCCCTCCCCTTTAAGGTCCTACGAGCAGTACGTC.

The gene calls are TRBV5-1 and TRBJ1-2; possible D gene TRBD1, 6 bases. CDR1 SGHRS and CDR2 YFSETQ come from the germline V gene. Trimming removed 0 bases from V and 8 bases from J, with 17 bases in between. The CDR3 covers 15 residues. CDR3: CASSLATGSGQGYTF. CDR3 sequence (DNA): TGCGCCAGCAGCTTGGCCACTGGGTCCGGACAGGGCTACACCTTC.

The chain has TRBV11-2 and TRBJ2-2, with 9 bases lining up with TRBD1. With V trimmed by 2 bases and J by 5 bases, 3 bases remained unmatched. CDR1 is SGHAT, CDR2 FQNNGV, per germline. The CDR3 loop spans 15 amino acids. The CDR3 loop reads CASSLYRGRTGELFF. CDR3 nucleotides: TGTGCCAGCAGCTTATACAGGGGGCGAACCGGGGAGCTGTTTTTT.

V usage is TRBV28 and J usage is TRBJ2-7, with D perhaps TRBD1 or TRBD2 (5 bases each). This CDR3 is built from 16 residues. V lost 5 bases to trimming and J lost 2 bases, with 19 bases between them. Germline V CDR1 and CDR2: MDHEN, SYDVKM. In DNA, the CDR3 is TGTGCCAGCAGTCTCGGGGACCCACACTCCCCCTACGAGCAGTACTTC. Protein product: CASSLGDPHSPYEQYF.

The chain links TRBV5-5 to TRBJ2-7, with TRBD2 as a possible D gene (5 bases). V was shortened by 5 bases and J by 5 bases, with 11 bases between the two germline ends. Looked up from germline, CDR1 is SGHKS and CDR2 is YYEKEE (reference sequence). This CDR3 comprises 12 residues. The CDR3 loop is CASSHVLDEQYF. The DNA for the CDR3 is TGTGCCAGCAGTCACGTACTAGACGAGCAGTACTTC.

J is TRBJ1-1 and V is TRBV30; tentative D call: TRBD1 (5 bases). The germline gives CDR1 GTSNPN, CDR2 SVGIG (reference sequence). This CDR3 has 12 residues. V was cut by 3 bases and J by 10 bases, with 15 bases left in between. This CDR3 is CAWREITGIAFF. CDR3 DNA: TGTGCCTGGAGGGAGATTACAGGTATAGCTTTCTTT.

As for this clone: This same CDR3 is encoded by further DNA sequences in the sample. The genes are TRBV18 and TRBJ1-2; 10 positions agree with TRBD1. This CDR3 spans 15 amino acids. CDR1 and CDR2 (germline): KGHSH, LQKENI. V lost 3 bases and J lost 5; bases outside the gene matches: 6. For the CDR3, the DNA is TGTGCCAGCTCACCGGCGGGACAGGGGCGGTATGGCTACACCTTC. This sequence encodes CASSPAGQGRYGYTF.

The rearrangement uses TRBV15 and TRBJ2-6; tentatively, D is TRBD2 (6 bases). The CDR3 has 19 amino acids. V was clipped by 0 bases and J by 1 base, with 16 bases between them. Germline values: CDR1 LNHNV, CDR2 YYDKDF (reference sequence). CDR3 DNA: TGTGCCACCAGCAGAGATCTTGCAGGAGGGGCTTCTGGGGCCAACGTCCTGACTTTC. Translating it yields CATSRDLAGGASGANVLTF. Complete variable domain (other parts from reference TRBV15 and TRBJ2-6): DAMVIQNPRYQVTQFGKPVTLSCSQTLNHNVMYWYQQKSSQAPKLLFHYYDKDFNNEADTPDNFQSRRPNTSFCFLDIRSPGLGDTAMYLCATSRDLAGGASGANVLTFGAGSRLTVL.

CDR3 in amino acids: CASYKGQGAFAAFF. DNA for the CDR3: TGTGCCAGCTACAAAGGTCAGGGGGCTTTTGCGGCTTTCTTT. The J gene is TRBJ1-1, the V gene TRBV6-5, with 8 nucleotides matching TRBD1. With 8 bases clipped from V and 11 bases from J, the junction kept 16 bases outside the gene matches. This CDR3 comprises 14 residues. CDR1 and CDR2 from the germline V gene are MNHEY and SVGAGI.

The rearrangement uses TRBV25-1 and TRBJ1-1; D possibly corresponds to TRBD1 (6 bases). Trimming pared 4 bases from V and 11 bases from J, leaving 11 bases between. The CDR3 is 11 residues long. The germline V gene has CDR1 MGHDK and CDR2 SYGVNS. DNA of the CDR3: TGTGCCAGCAGTGTACAGGGTGGCGCTTTCTTT. It codes for CASSVQGGAFF.

V usage is TRBV6-5 and J usage is TRBJ2-1; D perhaps matches TRBD2 (6 bases). Looked up from germline, CDR1 is MNHEY and CDR2 is SVGAGI. V lost 7 bases and J lost 4, with 17 bases in between. This CDR3 spans 15 amino acids. The CDR3 loop reads CASTRYLANYNEQFF. In DNA form, the CDR3 reads TGTGCCAGCACCCGATATCTAGCGAATTACAATGAGCAGTTCTTC.

This sequence joins TRBV10-3 and TRBJ1-1; D may be TRBD1 (5 bases). Trimming took off 5 bases at V and 8 bases at J, with 12 bases between the two ends. The CDR3 length is 12 residues. Germline V gene data show CDR1 as ENHRY and CDR2 as SYGVKD. CDR3 residues: CAISPGPREAFF. The CDR3 DNA is TGTGCCATCAGTCCAGGGCCTAGGGAAGCTTTCTTT.

Remarks on this clone: At the DNA level, this CDR3 is encoded by other sequences in the same sample as well. The CDR3 sequence: CASSRQGRGTEAFF. The CDR3 coding sequence is TGTGCCAGCTCCCGGCAGGGAAGGGGCACTGAAGCTTTCTTT. The chain uses TRBV19 and TRBJ1-1; a possible D gene is TRBD1 (5 bases). The CDR3 sequence is 14 residues long. Germline CDR1 and CDR2: LNHDA and SQIVND (reference sequence). With 9 bases removed from V and 4 bases from J, the gap between germline ends came to 18 bases.

The chain uses TRBV24-1 and TRBJ1-2; no definite D call. This CDR3 is 12 amino acids long. CDR1 is KGHDR, CDR2 SFDVKD, per germline. Trimming removed 7 bases from V and 6 bases from J, with 11 bases in between. DNA of the CDR3: TGTGCCACCAGGGCGGGAGAGGATGGCTACACCTTC. Its translation is CATRAGEDGYTF.

The rearrangement uses TRBV10-1 and TRBJ2-7, with 8 bases identical to TRBD2. This CDR3 comprises 19 residues. Germline loops: CDR1 WNHNN, CDR2 SYGVQD (reference sequence). The trim removed 4 bases at V and 7 bases at J, leaving 24 bases unmatched. As DNA, the CDR3 is TGCGCCAGCAGTGGACCGCGGGGGGTTAAGGAGGGCTCGGTGGTAGAGCAGTACTTC. It is translated as CASSGPRGVKEGSVVEQYF.

CDR3 in DNA: TGTGCCATCAGGGGACAGGGAAGCTATGGCTACACCTTC. Translated: CAIRGQGSYGYTF. This chain connects TRBV10-3 to TRBJ1-2; 9 nucleotides align to TRBD1. Germline V CDR1 and CDR2: ENHRY, SYGVKD. The junction had 3 bases not matched to a gene; V was cut back by 6 bases and J by 4 bases. This CDR3 has 13 amino acids.

V and J are TRBV30 and TRBJ1-1, with D unresolved. The CDR3 runs to 12 residues. Germline CDR1 and CDR2: GTSNPN and SVGIG (reference sequence). V was trimmed by 7 bases and J by 1 base, leaving 10 bases between them. This CDR3 reads CAYRQGNTEAFF. For the CDR3, the DNA is TGTGCCTATCGGCAAGGGAACACTGAAGCTTTCTTT.

The chain uses TRBV7-9 and TRBJ1-1; D call uncertain. The CDR3 has 14 residues. Germline V gives CDR1 SEHNR, CDR2 FQNEAQ (reference sequence). The germline V and J ends were trimmed by 0 bases and 1 base, with 6 bases remaining between them. CDR3 sequence: CASSLAPGNTEAFF. CDR3 DNA: TGTGCCAGCAGCTTAGCCCCGGGGAACACTGAAGCTTTCTTT.

The table lists this clone with a count of one. This chain links TRBV6-6 with TRBJ2-1, with TRBD2 identical over 9 bases. The CDR3 has 16 residues. V shed 8 bases and J 6 bases; nucleotides not matched to a gene: 14. Germline values: CDR1 MNHNY, CDR2 SVGAGI (reference sequence). CDR3 region: CASRPFLREGGNEQFF. For the CDR3, the DNA is TGTGCCAGCCGACCATTTTTGCGGGAGGGCGGCAATGAGCAGTTCTTC.

This chain links TRBV9 with TRBJ1-1; D unresolved. Germline CDR1 and CDR2: SGDLS and YYNGEE. V lost 7 bases and J 3 bases, leaving 13 bases between the germline ends. The length of the CDR3 is 13 residues. The CDR3 nucleotides read TGTGCCAGCCGCAAAGAGGCGGACACTGAAGCTTTCTTT. Its translation is CASRKEADTEAFF.

This clone showed up just once. This chain links TRBV28 with TRBJ2-3, with D hard to call. CDR1 is MDHEN, CDR2 SYDVKM, per germline. V was clipped by 4 bases and J by 4 bases, with 6 bases between them. The CDR3 runs to 12 residues. The CDR3 reads CASSSQPDTQYF. The CDR3 coding sequence is TGTGCCAGCAGTTCACAGCCAGATACGCAGTATTTT. The full variable domain, its missing parts supplied by reference TRBV28 and TRBJ2-3, is DVKVTQSSRYLVKRTGEKVFLECVQDMDHENMFWYRQDPGLGLRLIYFSYDVKMKEKGDIPEGYSVSREKKERFSLILESASTNQTSMYLCASSSQPDTQYFGPGTRLTVL.